Detailed here is one T cell receptor beta chain. This specimen comes from a study of blood T cell repertoires in COVID-19. The overall study: The analysed material was cDNA or gDNA that came from T cells, B-cell-depleted T cells, or PBMCs.

TCRdb's copy holds only in-frame clones and misses some; the assay was immunoSEQ multiplex PCR. The sample holds 150,000 to 170,000 clones, more than 75% seen once. V lost 6 bases and J lost 1, with 13 bases in between. The length of the CDR3 is 15 residues. Looked up from germline, CDR1 is MNHEY and CDR2 is SVGAGI. The TCR originated in a woman aged 60 to 75 with COVID-19, enrolled during active disease. The rearrangement links TRBV6-5 to TRBJ1-5; D might be TRBD1 (6 bases). Material: peripheral blood. This chain's CDR3 is CASRTDRTSNQPQHF. DNA of the CDR3: TGTGCCAGCAGGACCGACAGGACAAGCAATCAGCCCCAGCATTTT.